This TCR beta chain was captured in a study of blood T cell repertoires in COVID-19. Study as a whole: Whether acute or convalescent, the COVID-19 samples came from the United States, Italy and Spain. The analysed material was cDNA or gDNA that came from T cells, B-cell-depleted T cells, or PBMCs.

Per the original methods: By means of reference gene primer amplification, nucleated cell counts were estimated. Generated by immunoSEQ multiplex PCR, the TCRdb table keeps only in-frame clones and is missing some. Clonal size and the V and J genes are those of that table, whereas D and trimming came from the DNA. The sample records about 140,000 clones, 60% to 85% being singletons. Looked up from germline, CDR1 is MNHEY and CDR2 is SVGAGI. CDR3 length: 14 residues. V shed 7 bases, J shed 2 bases, and the junction held 3 bases outside the gene matches. The TCR sequence derives from a man aged 50-60 years with acute or convalescent COVID-19. Sequencing used peripheral blood. The chain links TRBV6-5 to TRBJ2-2, with 8 bases aligning to TRBD1. This chain's CDR3 is CASNTGGNTGELFF. The CDR3 DNA sequence: TGTGCCAGCAATACAGGGGGAAACACCGGGGAGCTGTTTTTT.